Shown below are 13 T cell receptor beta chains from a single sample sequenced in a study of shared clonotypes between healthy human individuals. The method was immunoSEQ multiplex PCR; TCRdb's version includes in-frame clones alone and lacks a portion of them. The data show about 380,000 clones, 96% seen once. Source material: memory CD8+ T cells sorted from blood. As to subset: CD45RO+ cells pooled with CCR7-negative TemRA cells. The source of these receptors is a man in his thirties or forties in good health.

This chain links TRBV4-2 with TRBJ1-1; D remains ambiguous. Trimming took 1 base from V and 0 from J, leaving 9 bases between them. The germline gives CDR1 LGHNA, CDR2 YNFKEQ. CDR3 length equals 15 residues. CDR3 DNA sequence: TGTGCCAGCAGCCAAGTTATGGTTGTGAACACTGAAGCTTTCTTT. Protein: CASSQVMVVNTEAFF.

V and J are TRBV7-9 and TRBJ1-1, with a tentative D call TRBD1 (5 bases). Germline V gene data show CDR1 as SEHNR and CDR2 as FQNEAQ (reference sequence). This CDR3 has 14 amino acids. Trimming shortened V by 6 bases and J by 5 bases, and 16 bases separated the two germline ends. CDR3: CASSKGSLRTEAFF. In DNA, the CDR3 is TGTGCCAGCAGTAAGGGGAGCCTGAGAACTGAAGCTTTCTTT.

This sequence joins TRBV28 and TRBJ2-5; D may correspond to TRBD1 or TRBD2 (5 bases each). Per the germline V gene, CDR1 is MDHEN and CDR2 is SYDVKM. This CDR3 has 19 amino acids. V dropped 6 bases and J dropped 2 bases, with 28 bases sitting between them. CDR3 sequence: CASSPHPGRLAGSQETQYF. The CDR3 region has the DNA TGTGCCAGCAGCCCTCATCCAGGTCGCCTGGCAGGGAGTCAAGAGACCCAGTACTTC.

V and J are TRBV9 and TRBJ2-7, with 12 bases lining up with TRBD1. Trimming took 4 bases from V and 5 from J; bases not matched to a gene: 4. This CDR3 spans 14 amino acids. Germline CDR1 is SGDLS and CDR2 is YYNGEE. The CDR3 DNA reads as TGTGCCAGCAGCCCAGGGACAGGGGGCGACGAGCAGTACTTC. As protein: CASSPGTGGDEQYF. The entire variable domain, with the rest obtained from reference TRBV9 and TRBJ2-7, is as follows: DSGVTQTPKHLITATGQRVTLRCSPRSGDLSVYWYQQSLDQGLQFLIQYYNGEERAKGNILERFSAQQFPDLHSELNLSSLELGDSALYFCASSPGTGGDEQYFGPGTRLTVT.

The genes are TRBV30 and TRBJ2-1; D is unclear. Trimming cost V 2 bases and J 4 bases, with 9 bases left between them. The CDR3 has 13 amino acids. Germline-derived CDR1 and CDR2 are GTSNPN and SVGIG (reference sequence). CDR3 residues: CAWSPSHYNEQFF. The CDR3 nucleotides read TGTGCCTGGAGTCCCTCACATTACAATGAGCAGTTCTTC.

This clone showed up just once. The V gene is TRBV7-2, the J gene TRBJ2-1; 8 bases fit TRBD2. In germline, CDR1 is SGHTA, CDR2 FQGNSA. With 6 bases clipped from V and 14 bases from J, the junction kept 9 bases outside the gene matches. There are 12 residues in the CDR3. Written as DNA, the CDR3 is TGTGCCAGCAGTAAGTGGACTAGCTTTGAGTTCTTC. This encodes CASSKWTSFEFF.

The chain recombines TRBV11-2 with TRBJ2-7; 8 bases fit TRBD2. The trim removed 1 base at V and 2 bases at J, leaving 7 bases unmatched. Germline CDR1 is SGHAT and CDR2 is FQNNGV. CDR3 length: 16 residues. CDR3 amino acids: CASSLVGGRSTYEQYF. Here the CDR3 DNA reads TGTGCCAGCAGCTTAGTAGGCGGGAGGTCGACCTACGAGCAGTACTTC.

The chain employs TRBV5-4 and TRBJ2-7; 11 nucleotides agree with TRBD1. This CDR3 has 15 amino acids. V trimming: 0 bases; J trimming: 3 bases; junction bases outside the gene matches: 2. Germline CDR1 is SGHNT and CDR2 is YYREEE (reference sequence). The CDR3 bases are TGTGCCAGCAGCTTGGCCGGGACAGGGGGCTACGAGCAGTACTTC. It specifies CASSLAGTGGYEQYF.

CDR3 nucleotide sequence: TGCGCCAGCAGCCAAGGGCCTCGGCGGACAGGGGCCGGCTACGAGCAGTACTTC. It is translated as CASSQGPRRTGAGYEQYF. The chain recombines TRBV4-1 with TRBJ2-7; 9 nucleotides agree with TRBD1. Germline CDR1 and CDR2: MGHRA and YSYEKL. The CDR3 runs to 18 residues. J was trimmed by 3 bases and V by 1 base; bases with no gene match: 13.

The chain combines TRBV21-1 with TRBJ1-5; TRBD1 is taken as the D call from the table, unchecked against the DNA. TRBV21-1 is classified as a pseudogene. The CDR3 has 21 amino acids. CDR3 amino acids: CASIKGGLGTGISRSDQPQHF. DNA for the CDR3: TGTGCCAGCATCAAGGGGGGATTGGGGACAGGGATCTCTCGGAGCGATCAGCCCCAGCATTTT.

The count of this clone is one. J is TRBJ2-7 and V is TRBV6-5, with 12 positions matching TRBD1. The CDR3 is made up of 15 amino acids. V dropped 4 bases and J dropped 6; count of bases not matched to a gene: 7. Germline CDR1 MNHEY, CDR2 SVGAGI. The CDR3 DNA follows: TGTGCCAGCAGTTTGGGACAGGGGGCTCGTGGCGAGCAGTACTTC. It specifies CASSLGQGARGEQYF.

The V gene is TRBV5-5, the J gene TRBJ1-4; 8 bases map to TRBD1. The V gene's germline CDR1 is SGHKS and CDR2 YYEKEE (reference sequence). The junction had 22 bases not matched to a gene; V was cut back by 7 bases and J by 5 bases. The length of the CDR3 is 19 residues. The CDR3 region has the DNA TGTGCCAGCGCGTTCAACGGAATACTACCGACAGGGGAAAATGAAAAACTGTTTTTT. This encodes CASAFNGILPTGENEKLFF.

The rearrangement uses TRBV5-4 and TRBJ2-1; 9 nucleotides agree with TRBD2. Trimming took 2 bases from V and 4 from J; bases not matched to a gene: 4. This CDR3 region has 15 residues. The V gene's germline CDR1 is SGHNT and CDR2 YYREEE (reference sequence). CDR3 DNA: TGTGCCAGCAGCTTAGGGCGGGAGGGATACAATGAGCAGTTCTTC. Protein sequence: CASSLGREGYNEQFF. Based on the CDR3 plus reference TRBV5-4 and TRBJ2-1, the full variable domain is ETGVTQSPTHLIKTRGQQVTLRCSSQSGHNTVSWYQQALGQGPQFIFQYYREEENGRGNFPPRFSGLQFPNYSSELNVNALELDDSALYLCASSLGREGYNEQFFGPGTRLTVL.